The 19 T cell receptor beta chains reported below all come from one sample, sequenced in a study of blood T cell repertoires in COVID-19 (dated by TCRdb to 2020 to 2022). The receptor library was made with the immunoSEQ multiplex PCR assay. What TCRdb holds here is the immuneACCESS table cut down to in-frame rearrangements. Part of the clones is not present; checked against another copy, under half of the missing clones reflect an unresolved V gene, and the others are unexplained. The sample has around 70,000 clones on record, about nine tenths of them singletons. The ten largest clones add up to over 7.5% of the sample. The source material was peripheral blood. Receptors originate from a young man with acute or convalescent COVID-19.

CDR3 amino acids: CASSQRTRQETQYF. As DNA, the CDR3 is TGTGCCAGCAGCCAACGGACAAGGCAAGAGACCCAGTACTTC. This rearrangement joins TRBV7-2 to TRBJ2-5; tentative D call: TRBD1 (5 bases). V lost 5 bases and J 2 bases, leaving 12 bases between the germline ends. Germline lookup yields CDR1 SGHTA and CDR2 FQGNSA. This CDR3 has 14 amino acids. Full variable domain (outside the CDR3, taken from reference TRBV7-2 and TRBJ2-5): GAGVSQSPSNKVTEKGKDVELRCDPISGHTALYWYRQSLGQGLEFLIYFQGNSAPDKSGLPSDRFSAERTGGSVSTLTIQRTQQEDSAVYLCASSQRTRQETQYFGPGTRLLVL.

This clone has only a few counts. The CDR3 coding sequence is TGTGCCTGGAGTGTGGGGACTAGCGGGAGTACGGGGCAGTTCTTC. As protein: CAWSVGTSGSTGQFF. This chain uses TRBV30 with TRBJ2-1; the match to TRBD2 covers 14 bases. CDR1 and CDR2 (germline): GTSNPN, SVGIG (reference sequence). V lost 0 bases, J lost 12 bases, and 7 bases stayed unmatched. This CDR3 comprises 15 residues. The full variable domain, rest sourced from reference TRBV30 and TRBJ2-1, is SQTIHQWPATLVQPVGSPLSLECTVEGTSNPNLYWYRQAAGRGLQLLFYSVGIGQISSEVPQNLSASRPQDRQFILSSKKLLLSDSGFYLCAWSVGTSGSTGQFFGPGTRLTVL.

This rearrangement joins TRBV18 to TRBJ1-5, with a tentative D call TRBD1 (6 bases). Germline CDR1 reads KGHSH; CDR2 reads LQKENI. The V end lost 4 bases, the J end lost 4 bases, and 14 bases lay between the germline ends. This CDR3 has 15 amino acids. The CDR3 DNA reads TGTGCCAGCTCACGGGTTCAGGGGCCAAATCAGCCCCAGCATTTT. Translated, it gives CASSRVQGPNQPQHF.

This clone was seen more than once but under ten times. The chain links TRBV6-5 to TRBJ1-1, with 8 bases matching TRBD1. The CDR3 runs to 13 residues. The junction had 10 bases not matched to a gene; V was cut back by 11 bases and J by 5 bases. CDR1 and CDR2 (germline): MNHEY, SVGAGI. The CDR3: CALRTGFGTEAFF. CDR3 bases: TGTGCCTTAAGGACAGGGTTTGGAACTGAAGCTTTCTTT.

J is TRBJ2-2 and V is TRBV2; 7 nucleotides agree with TRBD2. The CDR3 consists of 15 residues. The V and J ends lost 7 bases and 5 bases, in that order; junction bases with no gene match: 10. Germline CDR1 reads SNHLY; CDR2 reads FYNNEI. CDR3 nucleotides: TGTGCCAGCACTCCTAGGTGGGGAGGGACCGGGGAGCTGTTTTTT. This gives the protein CASTPRWGGTGELFF.

This chain connects TRBV9 to TRBJ2-1; 11 nucleotides agree with TRBD2. The CDR3 extends over 17 amino acids. V was clipped by 3 bases and J by 4 bases; unmatched bases: 9. Per the germline V gene, CDR1 is SGDLS and CDR2 is YYNGEE. The CDR3 sequence is CASSASGTSGLYNEQFF. CDR3 DNA: TGTGCCAGCAGCGCCTCCGGGACTAGCGGCCTATACAATGAGCAGTTCTTC.

The chain is built from TRBV6-5 and TRBJ2-1; 9 bases match TRBD1. Germline lookup yields CDR1 MNHEY and CDR2 SVGAGI. The CDR3 loop spans 15 amino acids. With 4 bases clipped from V and 8 bases from J, the junction kept 9 bases outside the gene matches. This CDR3 reads CASSLTGTGRHEQFF. DNA of the CDR3: TGTGCCAGCAGTTTGACCGGGACAGGGAGGCATGAGCAGTTCTTC.

The V gene is TRBV18, the J gene TRBJ1-1; TRBD1 aligns across 8 bases. Trimming at V came to 6 bases and at J to 7 bases, leaving 16 bases not matched to a gene. The CDR3 has 16 amino acids. The germline CDR1 and CDR2 sequences are KGHSH and LQKENI. The CDR3 DNA is TGTGCCAGCTCGGGGGGGCACCAGGGGGCGCGTGTTGAAGCTTTCTTT. This gives the protein CASSGGHQGARVEAFF.

Only one count was recorded for this clone. The chain joins TRBV9 to TRBJ2-1, with TRBD2 matching over 10 bases. Trimming at V came to 6 bases and at J to 6 bases, leaving 9 bases not matched to a gene. This CDR3 spans 15 amino acids. The V gene's germline CDR1 is SGDLS and CDR2 YYNGEE. CDR3 region: CASTPASGSGNEQFF. Written as DNA, the CDR3 is TGTGCCAGCACCCCGGCTAGCGGGAGTGGCAATGAGCAGTTCTTC.

This rearrangement joins TRBV30 to TRBJ1-6; possible D gene TRBD1, 5 bases. Germline V gives CDR1 GTSNPN, CDR2 SVGIG (reference sequence). There are 13 residues in the CDR3. With 2 bases removed from V and 11 bases from J, the gap between germline ends came to 13 bases. CDR3 in amino acids: CAWSPAGLAPLHF. For the CDR3, the DNA is TGTGCCTGGAGTCCCGCAGGGTTGGCACCCCTCCACTTT.

The chain is built from TRBV5-1 and TRBJ1-6, with unresolved D. From germline, CDR1 is SGHRS and CDR2 YFSETQ. The CDR3 runs to 13 residues. The V gene lost 0 bases and the J gene lost 11 bases, with 9 bases spanning the gap. The CDR3 loop reads CASSLESGAPLHF. The CDR3 coding sequence is TGCGCCAGCAGCTTGGAGTCGGGAGCACCCCTCCACTTT.

V gene TRBV21-1 combines with J gene TRBJ2-7; TRBD2 is taken as the D call from the table, unchecked against the DNA. TRBV21-1 represents a pseudogene. The length of the CDR3 is 16 residues. The CDR3 DNA is TGTGCCAGCAGCAAAGAGCCAGCGGGGTCTTCCTACGAGCAGTACTTC. It is translated as CASSKEPAGSSYEQYF.

This clone was observed a few times. The genes are TRBV7-9 and TRBJ2-1; 8 nucleotides line up with TRBD2. After removal of 0 bases from V and 4 bases from J, the junction contained 11 bases not matched to a gene. This CDR3 comprises 18 residues. From germline, CDR1 is SEHNR and CDR2 FQNEAQ (reference sequence). DNA of the CDR3: TGTGCCAGCAGCTTAGCACTCTGGAGCGGGAGTTCGTACAATGAGCAGTTCTTC. Protein: CASSLALWSGSSYNEQFF.

The V gene is TRBV5-5, the J gene TRBJ2-4, with a weak D call TRBD2 (6 bases). The CDR3 extends over 17 amino acids. CDR1 and CDR2 from the germline V gene are SGHKS and YYEKEE (reference sequence). V dropped 4 bases and J dropped 0 bases, with 17 bases sitting between them. DNA of the CDR3: TGTGCCAGCAGCCTATCGGCTAGCGCCTCAGCCAAAAACATTCAGTACTTC. Protein sequence: CASSLSASASAKNIQYF.

V gene TRBV28 combines with J gene TRBJ2-6; D gene ambiguous. Per the germline V gene, CDR1 is MDHEN and CDR2 is SYDVKM. CDR3 length equals 13 residues. Deletions cut 6 bases from V and 6 bases from J, with 9 bases between. The CDR3 DNA is TGTGCCAGCAGCGCCGGTTTGGCCAACGTCCTGACTTTC. It yields the protein CASSAGLANVLTF.

This clone was recorded a few times. The chain joins TRBV11-2 to TRBJ2-2, with TRBD1 identical over 10 bases. The CDR3 is 16 residues long. The V and J ends lost 5 bases and 3 bases, in that order; junction bases with no gene match: 6. Germline V lookup: CDR1 SGHAT, CDR2 FQNNGV. DNA of the CDR3: TGTGCCAGCAGCACATCGGGACAGGGGTACACCGGGGAGCTGTTTTTT. Protein sequence: CASSTSGQGYTGELFF.

The chain combines TRBV28 with TRBJ1-6, with D possibly matching TRBD1 (6 bases). The CDR3 covers 16 residues. Germline CDR1 and CDR2: MDHEN and SYDVKM. Trimming took off 6 bases at V and 9 bases at J, with 21 bases between the two ends. The chain's CDR3 is CASSLSRGVGTSPLHF. The CDR3 nucleotides are TGTGCCAGCAGCCTGAGCAGGGGCGTAGGAACTTCACCCCTCCACTTT.

This rearrangement joins TRBV7-9 to TRBJ2-1; D ambiguous. From germline, CDR1 is SEHNR and CDR2 FQNEAQ (reference sequence). Trimming pared 5 bases from V and 0 bases from J, leaving 11 bases between. There are 15 residues in the CDR3. The CDR3: CASSRELSSYNEQFF. The CDR3 DNA follows: TGTGCCAGCAGCCGAGAGCTGAGCTCCTACAATGAGCAGTTCTTC. Full variable domain (rest looked up from reference TRBV7-9 and TRBJ2-1): DTGVSQNPRHKITKRGQNVTFRCDPISEHNRLYWYRQTLGQGPEFLTYFQNEAQLEKSRLLSDRFSAERPKGSFSTLEIQRTEQGDSAMYLCASSRELSSYNEQFFGPGTRLTVL.

The J gene is TRBJ2-2, the V gene TRBV5-1; 7 bases agree with TRBD2. The germline CDR1 and CDR2 sequences are SGHRS and YFSETQ. The CDR3 loop spans 15 amino acids. V was clipped by 2 bases and J by 2 bases; unmatched bases: 3. The CDR3 protein is CASSFRDYNTGELFF. The CDR3 region has the DNA TGCGCCAGCAGCTTCCGGGACTATAACACCGGGGAGCTGTTTTTT.